This TCR beta chain was sequenced in a study of CD8 T cells in ankylosing spondylitis. The CDR3 loop spans 12 amino acids. The germline V gene has CDR1 SEHNR and CDR2 FQNEAQ (reference sequence). The V and J ends lost 5 bases and 7 bases respectively, with 11 bases between them. Turning to this clonotype: No antigen is known for it.

Making the TCR beta libraries involved quantitative 5'-RACE with molecular barcodes. TCRdb ran MiXCR on the 5' RACE reads and lists one entry per CDR3 protein. The top ten hold roughly 3.6% of the sample, which has about 300,000 distinct CDR3 sequences, about 20% seen once. Study conclusions and caveats: The study looked at matched synovial fluid samples from ankylosing spondylitis patients. Disease-linked clones were reported to be significantly enriched there. Past research had described some motif variants in reactive arthritis synovial fluid and blood. Clones linked with disease were CD8+ and fairly uncommon in the peripheral blood.

The receptor comes from a female donor with ankylosing spondylitis or in good health (not recorded which). The sequenced sample was blood, either unsorted or a sorted T cell fraction (not recorded which). The V call is TRBV7-9, the J call TRBJ1-2; a weak D match, TRBD1 (6 bases). The CDR3 sequence: CASSDSRGGYTF. The CDR3 region has the DNA TGTGCCAGCAGCGATAGCAGGGGTGGCTACACCTTC.